Listed below are T cell receptor beta chains from one sample, sequenced in a study of T cells expressing NK-cell markers. Each CDR3 protein gets one entry in TCRdb, which reprocessed the 5' RACE reads and gives no DNA. The repertoire shows about 190,000 distinct CDR3 sequences; the top ten hold roughly a fifth. Sequencing input: blood T cells: a sorted CD56 or NKG2C T cell subset, CD4+ or CD8+ T cells, or bulk PBMC T cells (not recorded which). These TCRs come from a man aged 18-75 years in good health. Both conserved end residues are part of each CDR3.

J | V | CDR3
TRBJ2-7 | TRBV3-1 | CASSQDRMRGPLSYEQYF
TRBJ1-1 | TRBV5-5 | CASSLGFNSVEAFF
TRBJ1-1 | TRBV6-5 | CASSYKGGVNTEAFF
TRBJ2-7 | TRBV29-1 | CSPRWSGGILLWQYF
TRBJ2-3 | TRBV27 | CASSPQLDTDTQYF
TRBJ1-2 | TRBV5-6 | CASSDFGGGGYTF
TRBJ2-1 | TRBV12-3/TRBV12-4 | CASTYPQAGGLHSYNEQFF
TRBJ2-7 | TRBV12-3/TRBV12-4 | CASRETGVLDEQYF
TRBJ2-4 | TRBV2 | CASSEGTPLDIQYF
TRBJ1-2 | TRBV11-2 | CASSLGLTEANYGYTF
TRBJ1-1 | TRBV5-4 | CASRDRGMNTEAFF
TRBJ1-1 | TRBV4-2 | CASSHYRVDTEAFF
TRBJ2-5 | TRBV3-1 | CASSQVRGVETQYF
TRBJ2-1 | TRBV18 | CASSPVTLRQSFFYNEQFF
TRBJ1-1 | TRBV6-6 | CASSPGAAEAFF
TRBJ2-7 | TRBV7-3 | CASSRGAGANYEQYF
TRBJ1-1 | TRBV19 | CASSFQSPNTEAFF
TRBJ1-5 | TRBV6-1 | CASSEVDSHSNQPQHF
TRBJ2-7 | TRBV5-1 | CASSFNRGGFYEQYF
TRBJ2-3 | TRBV15 | CATSRARLGGTDTQYF
TRBJ2-7 | TRBV20-1 | CSAREGAGRYSYEQYF
TRBJ2-1 | TRBV15 | CATSRESAGGPYNEQFF
TRBJ1-4 | TRBV10-3 | CAISDEDEKLFF
TRBJ1-1 | TRBV20-1 | CSARDRGTTEAFF
TRBJ1-2 | TRBV6-5 | CASSYTEGSYGYTF
TRBJ1-5 | TRBV6-5 | CASSYSVGDYSNQPQHF
TRBJ2-2 | TRBV6-1 | CASSEAQGTGLTGELFF
TRBJ2-3 | TRBV4-1 | CASSQDRPPGVSDTQYF
TRBJ2-5 | TRBV7-8 | CASSLGASGGNQETQYF
TRBJ2-2 | TRBV12-5 | CASGLTTGGREHRGAVFF
TRBJ1-1 | TRBV12-1 | CASSPVGENTEAFF
TRBJ2-1 | TRBV27 | CASRDQGWGSYNEQFF